The 2 T cell receptor beta chains listed next were all sequenced from one sample in a study of CD8+CD57+ T cells in acquired aplastic anemia. The template used for profiling TCR beta VDJ and CDR3 was genomic DNA. TCRdb ran MiXCR on the reads and lists one entry per CDR3 protein. Found here are over 150,000 distinct CDR3 sequences, roughly 60% of them singletons; the top ten hold approximately 42%. For sequencing, patients were chosen who had shown expansion of CD8+CD57+ cells by flow cytometry. Sequenced: sorted CD4+, CD8+, or CD8+CD57+ T cells (not recorded which) from PBMCs. The receptors were sampled from a human donor with aplastic anemia.

V and J are TRBV19 and TRBJ1-2; 7 bases are a match to TRBD1. The CDR3 has 14 residues. Germline CDR1 and CDR2: LNHDA and SQIVND (reference sequence). V gave up 5 bases and J gave up 2 bases; unmatched junction bases: 5. CDR3 DNA: TGTGCCAGTAGTCCCGGGACAGCCAACTATGGCTACACCTTC. It is translated as CASSPGTANYGYTF.

The rearrangement joins TRBV7-2 to TRBJ1-4; D perhaps matches TRBD1 (5 bases). Trimming left V 1 base short and J 6 bases short, with 21 bases between. Germline CDR1 reads SGHTA; CDR2 reads FQGNSA. The CDR3 runs 18 residues. The chain's CDR3 is CASSLDRGIARPDEKLFF. Here the CDR3 DNA reads TGTGCCAGCAGCTTAGACCGGGGGATTGCTCGTCCGGATGAAAAACTGTTTTTT.